This T cell receptor beta chain was documented in a study of PD-L1 blockade in urothelial cancer. Assay: immunoSEQ multiplex PCR; the TCRdb copy retains only in-frame clones and omits some. The profile shows 50,000 to 60,000 clones, roughly 86% of them singletons. Unmatched junction bases numbered 6, after V lost 0 bases and J lost 7 bases. CDR1 WSHSY and CDR2 SAAADI come from the germline V gene. This CDR3 region has 15 residues. V and J are TRBV10-2 and TRBJ1-2; TRBD1 matches at 9 bases. Sequencing was performed on PBMCs, taken around atezolizumab (anti-PD-L1) treatment. The clonotype comes from a man in his forties or fifties with urothelial cancer. Written as DNA, the CDR3 is TGCGCCAGCAGTGAGTCGTTGACAGGGGGTTTTGGCTACACCTTC. Translated: CASSESLTGGFGYTF.